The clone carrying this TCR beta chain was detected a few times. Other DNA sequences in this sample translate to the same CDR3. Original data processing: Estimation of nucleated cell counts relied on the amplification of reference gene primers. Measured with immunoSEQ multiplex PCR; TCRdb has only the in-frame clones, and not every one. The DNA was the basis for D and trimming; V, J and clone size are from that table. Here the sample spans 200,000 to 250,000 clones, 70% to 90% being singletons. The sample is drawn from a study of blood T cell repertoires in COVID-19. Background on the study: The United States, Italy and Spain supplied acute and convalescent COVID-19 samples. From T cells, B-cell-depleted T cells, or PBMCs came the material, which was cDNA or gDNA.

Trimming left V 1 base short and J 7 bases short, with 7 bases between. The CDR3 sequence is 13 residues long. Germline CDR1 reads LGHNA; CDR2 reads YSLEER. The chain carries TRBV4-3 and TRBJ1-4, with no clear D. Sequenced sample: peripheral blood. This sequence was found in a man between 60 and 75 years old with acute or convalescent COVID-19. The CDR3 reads CASSQGRSEKLFF. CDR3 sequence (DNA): TGCGCCAGCAGCCAAGGGCGGAGTGAAAAACTGTTTTTT.